This TCR beta chain originates from a study of blood T cell repertoires in COVID-19. Study overall: Spain, Italy and the United States supplied samples that represented acute and convalescent COVID-19. T cells, B-cell-depleted T cells, or PBMCs provided the cDNA or gDNA that served as material.

CDR3 size: 15 residues. Germline CDR1 and CDR2: SGDLS and YYNGEE. V lost 0 bases to trimming and J lost 0 bases, with 6 bases between them. As originally analysed: Reference gene primer amplification yielded estimated nucleated cell counts. The table came from immunoSEQ multiplex PCR; TCRdb's copy has only in-frame clones and leaves some out. The DNA was the basis for D and trimming; V, J and clone size are from that table. The sample consists of 150,000 to 200,000 clones, approximately 84% of them appearing once. For this clone: The identical CDR3 is also encoded by other nucleotide sequences in the sample.

The chain has TRBV9 and TRBJ2-2; D perhaps matches TRBD2 (5 bases). The clonotype comes from a human donor with acute or convalescent COVID-19. The donor label of this sample is uncertain. What was sequenced was peripheral blood. Here the CDR3 reads CASSVGGSNTGELFF. The CDR3 region has the DNA TGTGCCAGCAGCGTAGGCGGGTCGAACACCGGGGAGCTGTTTTTT.